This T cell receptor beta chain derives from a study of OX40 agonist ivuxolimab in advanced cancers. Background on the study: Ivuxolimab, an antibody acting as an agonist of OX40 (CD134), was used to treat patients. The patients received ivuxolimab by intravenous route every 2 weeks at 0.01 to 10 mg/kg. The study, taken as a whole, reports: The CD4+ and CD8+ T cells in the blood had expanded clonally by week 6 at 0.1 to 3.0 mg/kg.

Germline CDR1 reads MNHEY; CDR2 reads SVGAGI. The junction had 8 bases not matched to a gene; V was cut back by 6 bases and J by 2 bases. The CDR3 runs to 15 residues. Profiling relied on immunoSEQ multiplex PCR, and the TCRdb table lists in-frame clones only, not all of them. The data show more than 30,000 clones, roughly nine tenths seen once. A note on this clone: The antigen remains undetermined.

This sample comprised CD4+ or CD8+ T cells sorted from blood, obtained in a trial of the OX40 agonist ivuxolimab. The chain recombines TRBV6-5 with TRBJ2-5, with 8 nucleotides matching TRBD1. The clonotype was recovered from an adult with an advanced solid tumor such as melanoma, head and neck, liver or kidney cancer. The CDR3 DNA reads TGTGCCAGCAGCCGCGACAGGGGAAGGCAAGAGACCCAGTACTTC. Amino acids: CASSRDRGRQETQYF.